The clone carrying this T cell receptor (beta chain) showed up many times. Its antigen is not identified. In germline, CDR1 is SGHAT, CDR2 FQNNGV. The CDR3 contains 14 residues. Trimming removed 0 bases from V and 0 bases from J, with 5 bases in between. The study amplified TCR beta CDR3 regions using RNA transcripts. Following a first-round RT-PCR that used HTBI primers, a second-round multiplex PCR was carried out. TCRdb recomputed calls from the multiplex PCR reads with MiXCR, one row per CDR3 protein. This sample has 560,000 or so distinct CDR3 sequences, with under 40% found just once. The data stem from a study of Graves' ophthalmopathy and Graves' hyperthyroidism. Study-level results: In blood appeared most of the expanded thyroid clonotypes whose frequency exceeded 0.001.

The chain links TRBV11-2 to TRBJ1-1, with D uncertain. The source material was peripheral blood or thyroid tissue (not recorded which). The sequence derives from an adult man with Graves' hyperthyroidism. CDR3 nucleotides: TGTGCCAGCAGCTTAGACCCCATGAACACTGAAGCTTTCTTT. Protein: CASSLDPMNTEAFF.